This entry concerns a single T cell receptor (beta chain). Its matching antigen is unknown. The sample is drawn from a study of beta chain features in type 1 diabetes. Study-wide points: In type 1 diabetes patients, VDJ junctions had fewer insertions; deletions at these junctions were more frequent. Sequencing of cDNA might inflate the share of cells that strongly express TCR. Type 1 diabetes patients had moderately but significantly shorter TCRB CDR3s in all four CD4+ subsets.

The isolated RNA, all of it, was reverse transcribed, so expressed TCRB transcripts were what got sequenced. Roughly 3.5 million reads per sample were averaged for naive, central memory and regulatory samples. Profiled with immunoSEQ multiplex PCR; TCRdb holds only in-frame clones, not every one. This sample yields 250,000 to 300,000 clones, of which around 24% are seen a single time; about 0.012% belongs to the top ten. Sequencing was done on a sample of naive CD4+ T cells from blood. This sequence was found in a woman aged 25 to 39 with type 1 diabetes.

The CDR3 nucleotides read TGTGCCAGCACCCCCACCGGGACAGCGAACACTGAAGCTTTCTTT. Its protein product is CASTPTGTANTEAFF. The chain has TRBV7-9 and TRBJ1-1, with 7 bases lining up with TRBD1. The junction had 9 bases not matched to a gene; V was cut back by 7 bases and J by 1 base. The CDR3 has 15 residues. Germline CDR1 SEHNR, CDR2 FQNEAQ (reference sequence).